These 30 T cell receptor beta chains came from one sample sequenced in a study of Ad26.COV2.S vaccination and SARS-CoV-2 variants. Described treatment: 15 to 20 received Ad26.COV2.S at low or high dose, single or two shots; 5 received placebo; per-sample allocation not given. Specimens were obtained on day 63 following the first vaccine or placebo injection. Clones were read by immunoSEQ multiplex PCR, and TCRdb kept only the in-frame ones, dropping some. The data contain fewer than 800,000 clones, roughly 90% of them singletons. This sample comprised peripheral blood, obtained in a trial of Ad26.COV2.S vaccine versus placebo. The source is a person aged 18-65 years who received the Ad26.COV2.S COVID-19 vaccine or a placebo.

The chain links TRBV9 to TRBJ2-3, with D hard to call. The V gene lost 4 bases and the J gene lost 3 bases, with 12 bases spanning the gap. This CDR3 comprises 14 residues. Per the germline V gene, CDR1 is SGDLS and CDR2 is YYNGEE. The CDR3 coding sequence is TGTGCCAGCAGCCCTCGGTACAGTACAGATACGCAGTATTTT. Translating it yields CASSPRYSTDTQYF.

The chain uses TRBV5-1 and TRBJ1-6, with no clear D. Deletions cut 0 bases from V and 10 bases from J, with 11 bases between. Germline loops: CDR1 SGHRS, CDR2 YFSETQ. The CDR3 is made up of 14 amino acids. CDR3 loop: CASSLAGKGSPLHF. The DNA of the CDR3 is TGCGCCAGCAGCTTGGCTGGGAAGGGCTCACCCCTCCACTTT.

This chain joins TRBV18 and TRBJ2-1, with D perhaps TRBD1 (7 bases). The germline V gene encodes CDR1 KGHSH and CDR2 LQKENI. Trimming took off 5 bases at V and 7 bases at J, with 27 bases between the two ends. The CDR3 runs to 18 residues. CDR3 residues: CASSSRQGRLDPTNEQFF. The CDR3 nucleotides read TGTGCCAGCTCATCACGACAGGGCCGACTAGATCCTACGAATGAGCAGTTCTTC.

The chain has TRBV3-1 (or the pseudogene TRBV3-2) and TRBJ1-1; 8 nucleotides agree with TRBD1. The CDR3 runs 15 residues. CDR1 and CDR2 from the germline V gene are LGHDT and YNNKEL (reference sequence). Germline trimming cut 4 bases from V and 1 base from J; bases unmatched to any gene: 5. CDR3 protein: CASSRQGSQNTEAFF. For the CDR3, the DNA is TGTGCCAGCAGCCGACAGGGGTCCCAGAACACTGAAGCTTTCTTT.

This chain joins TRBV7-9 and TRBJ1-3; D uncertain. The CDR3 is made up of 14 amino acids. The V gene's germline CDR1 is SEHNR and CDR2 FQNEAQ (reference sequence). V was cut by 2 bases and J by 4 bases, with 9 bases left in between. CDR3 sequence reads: CASSLIGSGNTIYF. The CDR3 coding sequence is TGTGCCAGCAGCTTAATAGGGTCCGGAAACACCATATATTTT.

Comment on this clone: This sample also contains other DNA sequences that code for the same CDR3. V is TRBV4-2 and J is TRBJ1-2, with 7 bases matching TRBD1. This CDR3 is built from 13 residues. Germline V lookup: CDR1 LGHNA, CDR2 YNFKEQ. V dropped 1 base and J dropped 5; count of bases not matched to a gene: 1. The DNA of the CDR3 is TGTGCCAGCAGCCAAGTACAGGGGTATGGCTACACCTTC. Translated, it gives CASSQVQGYGYTF.

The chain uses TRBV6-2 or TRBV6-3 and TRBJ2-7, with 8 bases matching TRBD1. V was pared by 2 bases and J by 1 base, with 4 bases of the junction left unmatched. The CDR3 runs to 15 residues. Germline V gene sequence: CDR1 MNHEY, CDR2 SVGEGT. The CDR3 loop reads CASSYPRQGSYEQYF. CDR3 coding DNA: TGTGCCAGCAGTTACCCAAGACAGGGGTCCTACGAGCAGTACTTC.

The CDR3 spells CASSAHTSGDRGYRGYTF. The CDR3 bases are TGTGCCAGCAGCGCCCACACATCGGGAGACAGGGGTTATAGGGGCTACACCTTC. The genes are TRBV9 and TRBJ1-2; 8 bases are a match to TRBD1. Germline-derived CDR1 and CDR2 are SGDLS and YYNGEE. V gave up 3 bases and J gave up 8 bases; unmatched junction bases: 21. The CDR3 loop spans 18 amino acids.

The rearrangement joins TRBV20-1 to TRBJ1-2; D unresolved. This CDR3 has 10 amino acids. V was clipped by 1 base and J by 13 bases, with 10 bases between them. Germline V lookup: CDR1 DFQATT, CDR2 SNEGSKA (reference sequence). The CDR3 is CSARANDLTF. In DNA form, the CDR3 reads TGCAGTGCTAGAGCTAATGATCTCACCTTC.

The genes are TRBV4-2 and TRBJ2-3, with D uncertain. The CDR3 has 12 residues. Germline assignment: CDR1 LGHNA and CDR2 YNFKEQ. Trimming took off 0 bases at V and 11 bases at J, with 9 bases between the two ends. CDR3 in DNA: TGTGCCAGCAGCCAAGAGGGGTTTATGCAGTATTTT. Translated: CASSQEGFMQYF.

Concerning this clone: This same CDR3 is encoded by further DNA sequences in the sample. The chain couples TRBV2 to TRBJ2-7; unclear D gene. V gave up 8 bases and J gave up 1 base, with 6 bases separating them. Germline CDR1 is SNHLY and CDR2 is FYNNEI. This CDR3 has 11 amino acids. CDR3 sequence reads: CASSGSYEQYF. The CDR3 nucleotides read TGTGCCAGCTCAGGTTCCTACGAGCAGTACTTC.

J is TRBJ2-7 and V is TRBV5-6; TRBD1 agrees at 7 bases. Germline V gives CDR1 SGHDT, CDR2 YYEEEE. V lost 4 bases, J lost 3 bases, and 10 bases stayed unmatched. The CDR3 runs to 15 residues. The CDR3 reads CASSPGQAIRYEQYF. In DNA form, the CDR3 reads TGTGCCAGCAGCCCTGGACAGGCAATACGCTACGAGCAGTACTTC. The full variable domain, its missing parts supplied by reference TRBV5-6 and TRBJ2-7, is DAGVTQSPTHLIKTRGQQVTLRCSPKSGHDTVSWYQQALGQGPQFIFQYYEEEERQRGNFPDRFSGHQFPNYSSELNVNALLLGDSALYLCASSPGQAIRYEQYFGPGTRLTVT.

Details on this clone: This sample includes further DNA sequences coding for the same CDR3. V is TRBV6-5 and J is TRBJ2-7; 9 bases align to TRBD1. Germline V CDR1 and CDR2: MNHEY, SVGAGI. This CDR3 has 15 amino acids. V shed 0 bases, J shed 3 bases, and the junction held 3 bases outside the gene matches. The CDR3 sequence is CASSYSGTGHYEQYF. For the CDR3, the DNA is TGTGCCAGCAGTTACTCGGGGACAGGGCACTACGAGCAGTACTTC.

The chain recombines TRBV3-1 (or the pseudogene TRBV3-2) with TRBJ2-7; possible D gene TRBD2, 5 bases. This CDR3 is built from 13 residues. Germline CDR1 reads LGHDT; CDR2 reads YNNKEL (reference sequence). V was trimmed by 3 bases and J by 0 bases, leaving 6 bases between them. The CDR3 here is CASSQTNSYEQYF. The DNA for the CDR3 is TGTGCCAGCAGCCAGACTAACTCCTACGAGCAGTACTTC.

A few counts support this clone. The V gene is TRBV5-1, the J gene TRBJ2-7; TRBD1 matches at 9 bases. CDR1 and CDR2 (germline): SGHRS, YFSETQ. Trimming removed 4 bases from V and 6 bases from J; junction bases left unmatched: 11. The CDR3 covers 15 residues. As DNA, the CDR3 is TGCGCCAGCAGCGCCGGATCCGGGACAGGGACCGAGCAGTACTTC. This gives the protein CASSAGSGTGTEQYF.

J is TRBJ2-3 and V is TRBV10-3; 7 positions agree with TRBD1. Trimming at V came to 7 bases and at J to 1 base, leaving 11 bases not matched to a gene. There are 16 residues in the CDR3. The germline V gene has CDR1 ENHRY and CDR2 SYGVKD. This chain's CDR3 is CAITPGTASGTDTQYF. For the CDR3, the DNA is TGTGCCATCACGCCTGGGACAGCAAGCGGCACAGATACGCAGTATTTT.

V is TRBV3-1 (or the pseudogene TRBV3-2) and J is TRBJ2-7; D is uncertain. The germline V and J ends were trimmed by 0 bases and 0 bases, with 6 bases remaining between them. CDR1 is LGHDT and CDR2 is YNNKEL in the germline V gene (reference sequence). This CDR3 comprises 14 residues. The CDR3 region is CASSQDPASYEQYF. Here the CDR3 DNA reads TGTGCCAGCAGCCAAGACCCAGCCTCCTACGAGCAGTACTTC.

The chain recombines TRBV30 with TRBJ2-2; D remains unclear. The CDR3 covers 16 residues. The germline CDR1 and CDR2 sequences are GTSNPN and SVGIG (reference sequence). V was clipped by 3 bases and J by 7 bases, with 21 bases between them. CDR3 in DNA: TGTGCCTGGAGGGTAAACCGGGCACAACAGCGCGGGGAGCTGTTTTTT. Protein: CAWRVNRAQQRGELFF.

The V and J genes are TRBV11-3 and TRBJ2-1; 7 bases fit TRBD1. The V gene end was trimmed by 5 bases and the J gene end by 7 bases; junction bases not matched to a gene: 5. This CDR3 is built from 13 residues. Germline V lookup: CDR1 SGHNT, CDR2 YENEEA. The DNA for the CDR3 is TGTGCCAGCAGCCCTGGGACAGCGAATGAGCAGTTCTTC. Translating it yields CASSPGTANEQFF.

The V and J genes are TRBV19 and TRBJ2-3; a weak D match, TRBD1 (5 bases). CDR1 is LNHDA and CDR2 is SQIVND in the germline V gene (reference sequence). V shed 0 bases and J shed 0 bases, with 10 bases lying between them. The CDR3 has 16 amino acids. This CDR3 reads CASSIEAGLSTDTQYF. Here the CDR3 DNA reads TGTGCCAGTAGTATAGAGGCAGGGCTTAGCACAGATACGCAGTATTTT. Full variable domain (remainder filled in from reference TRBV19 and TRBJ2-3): DGGITQSPKYLFRKEGQNVTLSCEQNLNHDAMYWYRQDPGQGLRLIYYSQIVNDFQKGDIAEGYSVSREKKESFPLTVTSAQKNPTAFYLCASSIEAGLSTDTQYFGPGTRLTVL.

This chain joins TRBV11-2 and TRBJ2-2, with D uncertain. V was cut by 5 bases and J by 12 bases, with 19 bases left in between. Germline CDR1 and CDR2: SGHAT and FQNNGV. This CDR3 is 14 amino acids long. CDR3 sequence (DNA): TGTGCCAGCAGCCCCCGAGTGCAGCCCATTAAGCTGTTTTTT. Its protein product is CASSPRVQPIKLFF.

The CDR3, as DNA: TGTGCCAGCAGTCTCCGGTGGTCTGGGGCCAACGTCCTGACTTTC. Protein product: CASSLRWSGANVLTF. The genes are TRBV27 and TRBJ2-6; D is uncertain. Trimming left V 5 bases short and J 1 base short, with 9 bases between. There are 15 residues in the CDR3. Germline values: CDR1 MNHEY, CDR2 SMNVEV (reference sequence).

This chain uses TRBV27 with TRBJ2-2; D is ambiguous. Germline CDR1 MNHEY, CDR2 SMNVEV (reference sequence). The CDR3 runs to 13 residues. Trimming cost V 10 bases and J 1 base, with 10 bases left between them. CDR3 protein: CATKMGNTGELFF. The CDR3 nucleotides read TGTGCCACCAAGATGGGGAACACCGGGGAGCTGTTTTTT.

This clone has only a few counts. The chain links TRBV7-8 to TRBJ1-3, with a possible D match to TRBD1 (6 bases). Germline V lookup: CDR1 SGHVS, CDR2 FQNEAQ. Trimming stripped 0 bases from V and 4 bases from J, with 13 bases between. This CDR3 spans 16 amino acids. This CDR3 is CASSLALLGQGNTIYF. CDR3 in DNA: TGTGCCAGCAGCTTAGCGCTCCTGGGACAAGGAAACACCATATATTTT.

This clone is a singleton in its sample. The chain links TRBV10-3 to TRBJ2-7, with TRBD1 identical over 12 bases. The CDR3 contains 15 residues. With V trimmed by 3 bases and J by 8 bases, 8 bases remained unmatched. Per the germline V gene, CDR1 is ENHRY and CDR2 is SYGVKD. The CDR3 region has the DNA TGTGCCATCAGTGAACCGGGACAGGGGGCTCCGAAGCAGTACTTC. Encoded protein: CAISEPGQGAPKQYF.

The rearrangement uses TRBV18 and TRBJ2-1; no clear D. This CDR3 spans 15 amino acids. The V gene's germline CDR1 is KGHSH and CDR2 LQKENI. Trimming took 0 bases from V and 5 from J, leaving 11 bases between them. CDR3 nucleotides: TGTGCCAGCTCACCACCGGGGTTTCAGGACAATGAGCAGTTCTTC. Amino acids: CASSPPGFQDNEQFF. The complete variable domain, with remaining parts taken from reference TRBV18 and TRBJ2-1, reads NAGVMQNPRHLVRRRGQEARLRCSPMKGHSHVYWYRQLPEEGLKFMVYLQKENIIDESGMPKERFSAEFPKEGPSILRIQQVVRGDSAAYFCASSPPGFQDNEQFFGPGTRLTVL.

The CDR3: CAISGGGVYNEQFF. The CDR3, as DNA: TGTGCCATCAGTGGGGGCGGGGTTTACAATGAGCAGTTCTTC. The genes are TRBV10-3 and TRBJ2-1, with D possibly matching TRBD2 (6 bases). Germline CDR1 ENHRY, CDR2 SYGVKD. This CDR3 has 14 residues. Trimming left V 4 bases short and J 4 bases short, with 11 bases between.

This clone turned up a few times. CDR3 amino acids: CASRRDRVGLEELFF. DNA of the CDR3: TGTGCCAGCAGGCGCGACAGGGTAGGGTTGGAGGAGCTGTTTTTT. The chain couples TRBV5-6 to TRBJ2-2, with TRBD1 matching over 7 bases. Germline CDR1 and CDR2: SGHDT and YYEEEE. Trimming cost V 5 bases and J 10 bases; bases outside gene matches: 14. The CDR3 contains 15 residues.

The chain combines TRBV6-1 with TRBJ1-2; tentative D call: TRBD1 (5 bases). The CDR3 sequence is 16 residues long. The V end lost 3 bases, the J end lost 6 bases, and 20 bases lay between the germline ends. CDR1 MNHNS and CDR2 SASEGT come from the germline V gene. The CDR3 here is CASSDGSGRGWDGYTF. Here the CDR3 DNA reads TGTGCCAGCAGTGATGGGTCGGGGAGGGGTTGGGATGGCTACACCTTC.

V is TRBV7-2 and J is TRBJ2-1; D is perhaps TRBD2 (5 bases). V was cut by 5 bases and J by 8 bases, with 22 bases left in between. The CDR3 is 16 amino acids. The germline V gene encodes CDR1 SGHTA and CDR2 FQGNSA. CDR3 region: CASSPRKGSLGDEQFF. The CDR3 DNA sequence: TGTGCCAGCAGCCCCCGCAAAGGGAGTCTGGGTGATGAGCAGTTCTTC.